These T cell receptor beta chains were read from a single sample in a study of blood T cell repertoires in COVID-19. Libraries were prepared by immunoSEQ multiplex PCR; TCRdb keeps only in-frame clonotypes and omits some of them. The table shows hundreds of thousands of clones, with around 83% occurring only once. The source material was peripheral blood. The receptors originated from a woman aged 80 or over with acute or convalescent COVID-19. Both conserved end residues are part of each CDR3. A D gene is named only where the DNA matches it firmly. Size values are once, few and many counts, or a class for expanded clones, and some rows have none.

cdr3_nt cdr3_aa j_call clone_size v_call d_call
TGTGCCAGCAGCTTGAGATTCAGCTATGGCTACACCTTC CASSLRFSYGYTF TRBJ1-2 once TRBV5-8 -
TGCGCCAGCAGCTCCCGGGGGGCTGGTACGGAGGAGCAGTTCTTC CASSSRGAGTEEQFF TRBJ2-1 - TRBV5-1 -
TGCAGTACCTGGGGGCACAATGAGCAGTTCTTC CSTWGHNEQFF TRBJ2-1 - TRBV20-1 -
TGTGCCAGCCCTCCAGATTGGGGCCGGACTGAAGCTTTCTTT CASPPDWGRTEAFF TRBJ1-1 - TRBV5-6 -
TGTGCCAGCAGCCACCCCAGGGGGACCAAAAACATTCAGTACTTC CASSHPRGTKNIQYF TRBJ2-4 - TRBV3-1/TRBV3-2 TRBD1
TGTGCCAGCAGCTTACGCGGAGACAACAGGTACACAGATACGCAGTATTTT CASSLRGDNRYTDTQYF TRBJ2-3 - TRBV7-2 -
TGTGCAAGTCGCCCAGGGGCAGGGACTAAGATCTATGGCTACACCTTC CASRPGAGTKIYGYTF TRBJ1-2 - TRBV12-2 -
TGTGCCAGCAGCGACAGGGGCTACGAGCAGTACTTC CASSDRGYEQYF TRBJ2-7 few TRBV2 TRBD1
TGTGCCAGCAGTGAATGGGGGGGGACCGGGCCTAATAATTCACCCCTCCACTTT CASSEWGGTGPNNSPLHF TRBJ1-6 - TRBV6-1 -
TGTGCCAGCAGCCAAGTCGGCAGGGGACCTGGAAACACCATATATTTT CASSQVGRGPGNTIYF TRBJ1-3 - TRBV14 -
TGTGCCATCAGTCCCCACAGTGACAGGTCGTCCCCTGAAGCTTTCTTT CAISPHSDRSSPEAFF TRBJ1-1 - TRBV10-3 -
TGTGCCAGCAGTTTGGGAACTAGCCCGGGGGGCCATGAGCAGTTCTTC CASSLGTSPGGHEQFF TRBJ2-1 - TRBV28 -
TGTGCCAGTAGTATGACCTCGGGGATAGAGCAGTTCTTC CASSMTSGIEQFF TRBJ2-1 - TRBV19 -
TGTGCCAGCAGTGAAAATCAGGGGACCTATGGCTACACCTTC CASSENQGTYGYTF TRBJ1-2 once TRBV2 -
TGTGCCAGCAGCTTGGGTAACCCCAGGGCTGAAGCTTTCTTT CASSLGNPRAEAFF TRBJ1-1 - TRBV14 -
TGTGCCAGCAGAAGGGGGGGGAACGCTGGAAACACCATATATTTT CASRRGGNAGNTIYF TRBJ1-3 - TRBV2 -
TGCGCCAGCAGTGAAGATATGGCCTCTCTCCCCTCCCACGAGCAGTACTTC CASSEDMASLPSHEQYF TRBJ2-7 - TRBV10-2 -
TGTGCCAGCAGTTACAAACGGTCCCACGAGCAGTACTTC CASSYKRSHEQYF TRBJ2-7 - TRBV6-5 -
TGTGCCAGCAGCCGGGTGGGGCCAGCGGGAACGATAGCCCTCCACTTT CASSRVGPAGTIALHF TRBJ1-6 - TRBV5-6 -
TGCGCCAGCAGCTTGGTTCCGGGTTTCTACGAGCAGTACTTC CASSLVPGFYEQYF TRBJ2-7 - TRBV5-1 -
TGCGCCAGCAGCTGGACATCGCAGGGCGTCAGTGAAGCTTTCTTT CASSWTSQGVSEAFF TRBJ1-1 - TRBV5-1 -
TGTGCCAGCAGCTTAGTCCAAAATGAGCAGTTCTTC CASSLVQNEQFF TRBJ2-1 - TRBV7-8 -
TGTGCCAGCAGCGGGGGCGATTTTGGTTCACCCCTCCACTTT CASSGGDFGSPLHF TRBJ1-6 - TRBV9 -
TGTGCCAGCTCACAGGAGGGGATCACTGAAGCTTTCTTT CASSQEGITEAFF TRBJ1-1 - TRBV18 -
TGCGCCAGCAGCAGAGAGGGGGACGTCTTTCGGGAAAAACTGTTTTTT CASSREGDVFREKLFF TRBJ1-4 - TRBV5-1 -
TGTGCCAGCAGTCCAAGACAGGAGCAGTACTTC CASSPRQEQYF TRBJ2-7 - TRBV2 -
TGCGCCAGCAGCTTGGACGTAGGAAGCGGGGGTCTTGAGGACCAGTACTTC CASSLDVGSGGLEDQYF TRBJ2-5 - TRBV5-1 TRBD2
TGTGCCAGCAGCGACCGAGGGATGAACACTGAAGCTTTCTTT CASSDRGMNTEAFF TRBJ1-1 - TRBV7-8 -
TGTGCCAGTTATGGGGGGGGAGGTCATAGCAATCAGCCCCAGCATTTT CASYGGGGHSNQPQHF TRBJ1-5 once TRBV19 -
TGTGCCAGCAGCTTATACAGGGGGCTGGAGCAGCCCCAGCATTTT CASSLYRGLEQPQHF TRBJ1-5 - TRBV7-9 TRBD1
TGTGCCAGTAGTATAGGCCAGGGGACTAACTATGGCTACACCTTC CASSIGQGTNYGYTF TRBJ1-2 once TRBV19 -
TGTGCCAGCAGCCCGGGGGGGTTCCAAGAGACCCAGTACTTC CASSPGGFQETQYF TRBJ2-5 once TRBV5-4 TRBD2
TGTGCTAGCAGCTTAGGTTTATCGGCAGGGGTTTCCCACGAGCAGTACTTC CASSLGLSAGVSHEQYF TRBJ2-7 - TRBV7-7 -
TGTGCCAGCAGCCCGGGACAGGGGTCCTCCGAGCAGTACTTC CASSPGQGSSEQYF TRBJ2-7 - TRBV11-3 TRBD1
TGTGCCAGCTCACCCACCAGGGGAGGGGACACTGAAGCTTTCTTT CASSPTRGGDTEAFF TRBJ1-1 - TRBV18 -
TGTGCCAGCAGCCCCCGGACAGGGGGTTTGGAGACCCAGTACTTC CASSPRTGGLETQYF TRBJ2-5 many TRBV11-2 TRBD1
TGTGCCAGCAGCTCTGAGGGGGCGGCTAATGAAAAACTGTTTTTT CASSSEGAANEKLFF TRBJ1-4 - TRBV5-4 TRBD1
TGTGCCTGGTCGACAGGGGTCGGAACCGGGGAGCTGTTTTTT CAWSTGVGTGELFF TRBJ2-2 - TRBV30 TRBD1
TGTGCCAGTAGTCCCCCGACATTACGCTCTGGAAACACCATATATTTT CASSPPTLRSGNTIYF TRBJ1-3 - TRBV19 -
TGTGCCAGCAGAACAGGGTTAGGGAACTATGGCTACACCTTC CASRTGLGNYGYTF TRBJ1-2 - TRBV6-5 -
TGCGCCAGCAGCTTTCAGGGAGGAGAGACCCAGTACTTC CASSFQGGETQYF TRBJ2-5 - TRBV5-1 -
TGTGCCAGCAGCTCCGACTACTTCCAAGAGACCCAGTACTTC CASSSDYFQETQYF TRBJ2-5 - TRBV7-2 -
TGTGCCAGTAATTCGGGACAGGGAAATTCACCCCTCCACTTT CASNSGQGNSPLHF TRBJ1-6 few TRBV19 TRBD1
TGTGCCAGTGGAGGGGCGCTCTCCTACGAGCAGTACTTC CASGGALSYEQYF TRBJ2-7 - TRBV19 -
TGCGCCAGCAGCCAAGAATTGAGGGGACAGGGAGGAACTGAAGCTTTCTTT CASSQELRGQGGTEAFF TRBJ1-1 - TRBV4-1 TRBD1
TGTGCCACCTCAGAACAGGGGGGCGTTCGGGAAAAACTGTTTTTT CATSEQGGVREKLFF TRBJ1-4 - TRBV2 TRBD1
TGTGCCAGCAGCCCCGGGACAGAAAATTCACCCCTCCACTTT CASSPGTENSPLHF TRBJ1-6 few TRBV7-3 TRBD1
TGTGCCAGCAGTGCCGGACTAGCGGGGGGGCAAGAGACCCAGTACTTC CASSAGLAGGQETQYF TRBJ2-5 - TRBV2 TRBD2
TGTGTCGCCGCTAGTGCCTCCTACAATGAGCAGTTCTTC CVAASASYNEQFF TRBJ2-1 - TRBV10-3 -
TGTGCCAGCAGCGTAGGATTCGGAGGGGAGCAGTACTTC CASSVGFGGEQYF TRBJ2-7 few TRBV9 -
TGTGCCAGTAGCGCAACTAGCGGGGGGACTCGGGAGACCCAGTACTTC CASSATSGGTRETQYF TRBJ2-5 - TRBV19 TRBD2
TGTGCCAGCAGTGAGGGGCTAGCGGCTAGCACAGATACGCAGTATTTT CASSEGLAASTDTQYF TRBJ2-3 - TRBV2 TRBD2
TGTGCCAGCAGCGTAGTAGGGACTCCCGGAGGCACAGATACGCAGTATTTT CASSVVGTPGGTDTQYF TRBJ2-3 - TRBV9 -
TGTGCCAGCAGTTCACGGACTTCCTACGAGCAGTACTTC CASSSRTSYEQYF TRBJ2-7 - TRBV27 -
TGTGCCAGCAGCCAAGCAGGGGTACTCTACAATGAGCAGTTCTTC CASSQAGVLYNEQFF TRBJ2-1 - TRBV3-1/TRBV3-2 -